Below, 5 T cell receptor beta chains from the same sample are listed, as sequenced in a study of cytomegalovirus exposure and HLA in healthy donors. PCR used 60 Vbeta primers and 13 Jbeta primers. Generated by immunoSEQ multiplex PCR, the TCRdb table keeps only in-frame clones and is missing some. The sample has some 130,000 clones; roughly 70% are singletons. Sequencing used PBMCs. The source of these receptors is a man aged 25-45 years in good health and CMV-seronegative.

The J gene is TRBJ2-5, the V gene TRBV4-1; TRBD2 is a possible D gene (7 bases). Trimming removed 0 bases at V and 5 bases at J, with 28 bases between. Germline CDR1 MGHRA, CDR2 YSYEKL. CDR3 length: 20 amino acids. The CDR3 DNA sequence: TGCGCCAGCAGCCAAGAGTTTGCCGGGAGGATCGAGGGGGGTGGGGAGACCCAGTACTTC. This encodes CASSQEFAGRIEGGGETQYF.

This chain joins TRBV19 and TRBJ2-7; 7 bases fit TRBD1. The CDR3 is made up of 14 amino acids. From germline, CDR1 is LNHDA and CDR2 SQIVND (reference sequence). The V gene end was trimmed by 6 bases and the J gene end by 0 bases; junction bases not matched to a gene: 5. CDR3 in DNA: TGTGCCAGTAGAGAGGGACAGTACTCCTACGAGCAGTACTTC. Its translation: CASREGQYSYEQYF.

This rearrangement joins TRBV15 to TRBJ2-2; D gene ambiguous. The CDR3 runs 13 residues. V lost 9 bases and J 6 bases, leaving 14 bases between the germline ends. CDR1 and CDR2 from the germline V gene are LNHNV and YYDKDF (reference sequence). CDR3 amino acids: CATSTRLSGELFF. CDR3 DNA: TGTGCCACATCGACGAGACTTTCCGGGGAGCTGTTTTTT.

This clone was found once. The chain carries TRBV2 and TRBJ2-1; TRBD2 matches at 11 bases. The CDR3 runs 15 residues. V lost 2 bases, J lost 6 bases, and 3 bases stayed unmatched. CDR1 and CDR2 from the germline V gene are SNHLY and FYNNEI. The CDR3 region has the DNA TGTGCCAGCAGTGAATCTAGCGGGGGGATCAATGAGCAGTTCTTC. Encoded protein: CASSESSGGINEQFF.

This clone was found once. The rearrangement uses TRBV7-8 and TRBJ2-6; 7 nucleotides line up with TRBD1. CDR1 and CDR2 from the germline V gene are SGHVS and FQNEAQ. V dropped 7 bases and J dropped 0; count of bases not matched to a gene: 9. CDR3 length: 17 amino acids. The CDR3 region is CASTPTGTTSGANVLTF. Written as DNA, the CDR3 is TGTGCCAGCACCCCGACAGGGACCACCTCTGGGGCCAACGTCCTGACTTTC. Full variable domain (outside the CDR3, taken from reference TRBV7-8 and TRBJ2-6): GAGVSQSPRYKVAKRGQDVALRCDPISGHVSLFWYQQALGQGPEFLTYFQNEAQLDKSGLPSDRFFAERPEGSVSTLKIQRTQQEDSAVYLCASTPTGTTSGANVLTFGAGSRLTVL.